This TCR beta chain was captured by sequencing in a study of blood T cell repertoires in COVID-19. Study-wide background: Both acute and convalescent COVID-19 samples were obtained from the United States, Italy and Spain.

While infection was still active, Seattle patients were enrolled and then followed longitudinally. The germline V gene encodes CDR1 ENHRY and CDR2 SYGVKD. This CDR3 has 16 residues. After removal of 2 bases from V and 3 bases from J, the junction contained 9 bases not matched to a gene. In the original workflow: Quantification of nucleated cells was approximated via reference gene primer amplification. The data were produced by immunoSEQ multiplex PCR, yet TCRdb's version contains in-frame clones alone and is incomplete. V and J calls and clone size are given by that table; D and trimming were obtained from the DNA. There are 300,000 to 450,000 clones in the sample; roughly 90% occur only once, and about 3% lies in the top ten.

The sequenced material came from peripheral blood. V gene TRBV10-3 combines with J gene TRBJ1-1; 7 bases are a match to TRBD1. The receptor comes from a woman younger than 45 with COVID-19, enrolled during active disease. The DNA of the CDR3 is TGTGCCATCAGTGAGGAGAACAGGGGCAGGGACACTGAAGCTTTCTTT. Translating it yields CAISEENRGRDTEAFF.